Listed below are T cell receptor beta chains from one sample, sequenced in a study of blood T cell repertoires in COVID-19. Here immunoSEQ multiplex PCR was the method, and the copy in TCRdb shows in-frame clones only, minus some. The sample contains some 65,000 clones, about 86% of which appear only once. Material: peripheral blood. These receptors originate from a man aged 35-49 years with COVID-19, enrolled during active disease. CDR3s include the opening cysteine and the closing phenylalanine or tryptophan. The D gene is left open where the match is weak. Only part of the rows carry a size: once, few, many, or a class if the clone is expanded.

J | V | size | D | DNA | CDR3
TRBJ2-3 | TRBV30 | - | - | TGTGCCTGGAGTGCGGACAACCAAAACACAGATACGCAGTATTTT | CAWSADNQNTDTQYF
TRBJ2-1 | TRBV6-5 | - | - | TGTGCCAGCAGTTACGGGGCCGGGGGTAATGAGCAGTTCTTC | CASSYGAGGNEQFF
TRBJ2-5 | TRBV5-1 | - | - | TGCGCCAGCAGCTTGGGGAGGGGCTATCAAGAGACCCAGTACTTC | CASSLGRGYQETQYF
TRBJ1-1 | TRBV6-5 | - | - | TGTGCCAGCATGTCGCGGGGGAACACTGAAGCTTTCTTT | CASMSRGNTEAFF
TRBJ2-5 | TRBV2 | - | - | TGTGCCAGCAAGGGGGAAGAGACCCAGTACTTC | CASKGEETQYF
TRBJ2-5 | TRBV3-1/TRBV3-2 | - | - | TGTGCCAGCAGCACCGGAGAGACCCAGTACTTC | CASSTGETQYF
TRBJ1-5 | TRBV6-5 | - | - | TGTGCCAGCAGTTACTCGAGGGGAGGGAATCAGCCCCAGCATTTT | CASSYSRGGNQPQHF
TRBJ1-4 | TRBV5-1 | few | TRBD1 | TGCGCCAGCAGCAGCACAGGGGAAAGGAGTGAAAAACTGTTTTTT | CASSSTGERSEKLFF
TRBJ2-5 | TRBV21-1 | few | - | TGTGCCAGCAGCAACCCGGCGGAACAAGAGACCCAGTACTTC | CASSNPAEQETQYF
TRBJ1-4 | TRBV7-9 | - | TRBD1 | TGTGCCAGCAGCCCATCAGGGGGACCTAATGAAAAACTGTTTTTT | CASSPSGGPNEKLFF
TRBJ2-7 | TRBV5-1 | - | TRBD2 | TGCGCCAGCAGCTTAGGCCAGACTAGCGGGGGACTTTTTCACTTC | CASSLGQTSGGLFHF
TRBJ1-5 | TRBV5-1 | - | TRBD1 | TGCGCCAGCAGCTTAACAGGGGGAGATCAGCCCCAGCATTTT | CASSLTGGDQPQHF
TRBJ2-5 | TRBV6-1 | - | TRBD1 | TGTGCCAGCAGTGAAGCGGTGACAGGGCCAGAGACCCAGTACTTC | CASSEAVTGPETQYF
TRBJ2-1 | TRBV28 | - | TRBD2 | TGTGCCAGCAGTGGAGCGGGGGGGCCTGATGAGCAGTTCTTC | CASSGAGGPDEQFF
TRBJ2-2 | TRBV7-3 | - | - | TGTGCCAGCAGCTTAGCCAGGAACACCGGGGAGCTGTTTTTT | CASSLARNTGELFF
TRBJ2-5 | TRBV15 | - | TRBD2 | TGTGCCACCAGCAGAGATGGACTAGCGGGGGGTGGTGAGACCCAGTACTTC | CATSRDGLAGGGETQYF
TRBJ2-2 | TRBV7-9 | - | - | TGTGCCAGCAGCGCCCCCGCCGAGGGGGGGCACACCGGGGAGCTGTTTTTT | CASSAPAEGGHTGELFF
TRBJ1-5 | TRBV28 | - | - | TGTGCCAGCATCTCCCAGAATCAGCCCCAGCATTTT | CASISQNQPQHF
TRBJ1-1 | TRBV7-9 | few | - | TGTGCCAGCAGAAATCCTACAGAGAATTTGAGGAACACTGAAGCTTTCTTT | CASRNPTENLRNTEAFF
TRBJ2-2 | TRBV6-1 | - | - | TGTGCCAGCAGTGAACTGTGGACCAGGGGTGGTGTCGGGGAGCTGTTTTTT | CASSELWTRGGVGELFF
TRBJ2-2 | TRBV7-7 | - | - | TGTGCCAGCAGCTTTCAACTGTACGGCGGGGAGCTGTTTTTT | CASSFQLYGGELFF
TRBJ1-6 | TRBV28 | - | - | TGTGCCAGCAGCCCTGAGGGAGGGGAGGGTCGTACCTCACCCCTCCACTTT | CASSPEGGEGRTSPLHF
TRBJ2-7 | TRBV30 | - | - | TGTGCCTGGAGCAGGGACATCGAAAACGAGCAGTACTTC | CAWSRDIENEQYF
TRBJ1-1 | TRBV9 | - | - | TGTGCCAGCAGCTCAGAGGGGGGGGAAGCTTTCTTT | CASSSEGGEAFF
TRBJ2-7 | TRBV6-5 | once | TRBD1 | TGTGCCAGCAGCTGGGACAGGGGGTACTCCTACGAGCAGTACTTC | CASSWDRGYSYEQYF
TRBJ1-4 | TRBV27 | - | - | TGTGCCTCCAAGAACGTCTACCCGAGGGAAAAACTGTTTTTT | CASKNVYPREKLFF
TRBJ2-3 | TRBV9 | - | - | TGTGCCAGCAGCGTAGATGGCAGGGTGGCAGATACGCAGTATTTT | CASSVDGRVADTQYF
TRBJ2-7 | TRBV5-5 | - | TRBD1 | TGTGCCAGCAGCTTAGAGAAGGGGGCGGTGGGGCAGTACTTC | CASSLEKGAVGQYF
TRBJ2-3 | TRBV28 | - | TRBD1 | TGTGCCGCGGGACAGGGAGTCTCGATCCGCACAGATACGCAGTATTTT | CAAGQGVSIRTDTQYF
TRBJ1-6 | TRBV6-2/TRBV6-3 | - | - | TGTGCCAGCAGTGACAGGACACCTTCGTCACCCCTCCACTTT | CASSDRTPSSPLHF
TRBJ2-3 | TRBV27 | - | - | TGTGCCAGCACCCTCCGGGGTACAGATACGCAGTATTTT | CASTLRGTDTQYF
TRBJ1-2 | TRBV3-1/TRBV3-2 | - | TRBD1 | TGTGCCAGCAGCCCCACGGCAGGGGGCAATGGCTACACCTTC | CASSPTAGGNGYTF
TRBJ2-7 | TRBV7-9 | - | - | TGTGCCAGCAGCTTTAGCGGTATCTCCTACGAGCAGTACTTC | CASSFSGISYEQYF
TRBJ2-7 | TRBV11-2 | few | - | TGTGCCAGCAGCTTAGATCAGGGGCGAGGAGAGCAGTACTTC | CASSLDQGRGEQYF
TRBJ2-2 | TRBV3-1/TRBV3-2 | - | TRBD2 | TGTGCCAGCAGCCCAAGCTTCGGGGGGGTCCCCGGGGAGCTGTTTTTT | CASSPSFGGVPGELFF
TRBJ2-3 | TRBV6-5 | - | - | TGTGCCAGCAGGCCCACTCTTACTAGCACAGATACGCAGTATTTT | CASRPTLTSTDTQYF
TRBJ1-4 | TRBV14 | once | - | TGTGCCAGCAGCCGAGGAGGATACGAAAAACTGTTTTTT | CASSRGGYEKLFF
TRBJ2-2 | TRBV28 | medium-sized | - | TGTGCCAGCAGTTTACAGAACACCGGGGAGCTGTTTTTT | CASSLQNTGELFF
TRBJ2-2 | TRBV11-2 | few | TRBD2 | TGTGCCAGCTCGCCTCGACTAGCGGAGAACACCGGGGAGCTGTTTTTT | CASSPRLAENTGELFF
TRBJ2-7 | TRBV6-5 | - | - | TGTGCCAGCATGATGGGGAGGATCTCCCCCTACGAGCAGTACTTC | CASMMGRISPYEQYF
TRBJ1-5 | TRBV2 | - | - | TGTGCCAGCAGTGAAGAACGTAGATATAATCAGCCCCAGCATTTT | CASSEERRYNQPQHF
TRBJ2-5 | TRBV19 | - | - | TGTGCCAGTAGTCCCGGGGGAAGGGCCCAGACCCAGTACTTC | CASSPGGRAQTQYF
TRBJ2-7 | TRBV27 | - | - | TGTGCCAGCAGTTTATCCACCCCCCTCGGGTCCGGGGGTAGGTACGAGCAGTACTTC | CASSLSTPLGSGGRYEQYF
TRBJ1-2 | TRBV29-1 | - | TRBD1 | TGCAGCGGGGGACAGGGAGACTATGGCTACACCTTC | CSGGQGDYGYTF
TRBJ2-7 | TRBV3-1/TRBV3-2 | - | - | TGTGCCAGCAGCCAACCAGCGGTTGACGAGCAGTACTTC | CASSQPAVDEQYF
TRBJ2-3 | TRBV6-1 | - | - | TGTGCCAGCAGTGAACAGGGGATTACAGATACGCAGTATTTT | CASSEQGITDTQYF
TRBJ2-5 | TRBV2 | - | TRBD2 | TGTGCCAGCTCCCCCCTAGCGGATGTGGGAGAGACCCAGTACTTC | CASSPLADVGETQYF
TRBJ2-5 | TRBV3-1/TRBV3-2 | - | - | TGTGCCAGCAGCCAATTAGGAGGGGGCGATCAGTACTTC | CASSQLGGGDQYF
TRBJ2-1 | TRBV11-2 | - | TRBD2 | TGTGCCAGCACCGGACTAGCGGCCCACTACAATGAGCAGTTCTTC | CASTGLAAHYNEQFF
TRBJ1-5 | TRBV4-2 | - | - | TGTGCCAGCAGCCAAGAGGTCCGACCGAGCGGTCAGCCCCAGCATTTT | CASSQEVRPSGQPQHF
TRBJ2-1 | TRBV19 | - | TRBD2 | TGTGCCAGTAGTACTAGCGGTGTTGAGCAGTTCTTC | CASSTSGVEQFF
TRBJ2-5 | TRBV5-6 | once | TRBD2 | TGTGCCAGCAGCCACGCCGGACTAGCGAACCAAGAGACCCAGTACTTC | CASSHAGLANQETQYF
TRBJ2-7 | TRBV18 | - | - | TGTGCCAGCTCGCCAGCGACAGGCTACGAGCAGTACTTC | CASSPATGYEQYF
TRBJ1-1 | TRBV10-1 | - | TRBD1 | TGCGCCAGCTCAAGACAGGGGTCTGGGATTGCTTTCTTT | CASSRQGSGIAFF
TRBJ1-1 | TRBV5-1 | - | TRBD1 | TGCGCCAGCAGCTCCGCGGGGACAGAGACGCTTGAAGCTTTCTTT | CASSSAGTETLEAFF
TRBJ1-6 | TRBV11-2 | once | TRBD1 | TGTGCCAGCAGGAAATTACAGGGGCAGGGTAATTCACCCCTCCACTTT | CASRKLQGQGNSPLHF
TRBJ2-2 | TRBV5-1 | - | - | TGCGCCAGCAGGCCACAGGGTCGGAACACCGGGGAGCTGTTTTTT | CASRPQGRNTGELFF
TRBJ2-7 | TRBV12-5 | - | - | TGTGCTAGTGGTTTGCACAGTTACGAGCAGTACTTC | CASGLHSYEQYF
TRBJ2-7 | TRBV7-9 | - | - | TGTGCCAGCAGCCCGAAAGGAGACAGATACGAGCAGTACTTC | CASSPKGDRYEQYF